In its sample, the clone carrying this TCR beta chain was seen a few times. The source of the sample is a study of blood T cell repertoires in COVID-19. Overall study context: Researchers got acute and convalescent COVID-19 samples from the United States, Italy and Spain.

Germline lookup yields CDR1 KGHDR and CDR2 SFDVKD. V was clipped by 6 bases and J by 1 base, with 8 bases between them. The CDR3 is made up of 14 amino acids. The data were produced by immunoSEQ multiplex PCR, yet TCRdb's version contains in-frame clones alone and is incomplete. The data hold about 160,000 clones, with 60% to 85% observed a single time. Specimen: peripheral blood. The clonotype comes from a man aged 55 to 69 with acute or convalescent COVID-19. The V gene is TRBV24-1, the J gene TRBJ2-2; D remains unclear. The chain's CDR3 is CATSRHLNTGELFF. Here the CDR3 DNA reads TGTGCCACCAGTAGACATTTGAACACCGGGGAGCTGTTTTTT.